The TCR beta chain under discussion was sequenced for a study of blood T cells in healthy people across ages. As for this clonotype: Its matching antigen is unknown.

The use of a sample-barcoded 5' primer and a J-beta primer mix characterized a second PCR of about 7 to 12 cycles. Every sample produced at least 3 million CDR3-containing paired-end reads. TCRdb fed the 5' RACE reads into MiXCR, producing one record per CDR3 protein. This table has a few hundred thousand distinct CDR3 sequences, approximately 30% appearing once. The CDR3 runs 15 residues. Germline V gene lookup returns CDR1 MGHRA and CDR2 YSYEKL. Trimming removed 2 bases from V and 3 bases from J, with 12 bases in between. Regarding the study as a whole: Compared with aged donors, long-lived donors showed fewer expanded clones, suggesting selection.

Peripheral blood was drawn, approximately 9.7 milliliters per donor. Isolated per sample were at least 7 million PBMCs. Input material: blood. The rearrangement uses TRBV4-1 and TRBJ2-3; D not certain. This TCR was sampled from a woman in her 70s in good health. Written as DNA, the CDR3 is TGCGCCAGCAGCCAATCTCCCAGGAGTACAGATACGCAGTATTTT. It yields the protein CASSQSPRSTDTQYF.